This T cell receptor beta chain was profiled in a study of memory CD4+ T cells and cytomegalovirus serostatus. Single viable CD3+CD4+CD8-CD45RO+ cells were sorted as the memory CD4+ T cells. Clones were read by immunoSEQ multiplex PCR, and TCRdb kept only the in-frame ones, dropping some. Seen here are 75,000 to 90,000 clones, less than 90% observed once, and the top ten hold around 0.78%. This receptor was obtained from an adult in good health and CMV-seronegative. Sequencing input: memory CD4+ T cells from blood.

CDR3 amino acids: CASSLQLNEKLFF. In DNA, the CDR3 is TGTGCCAGCAGTTTACAGTTAAATGAAAAACTGTTTTTT. V is TRBV28 and J is TRBJ1-4; D is unclear. V lost 2 bases, J lost 5 bases, and 6 bases lay in between. CDR1 is MDHEN and CDR2 is SYDVKM in the germline V gene. This CDR3 has 13 residues.